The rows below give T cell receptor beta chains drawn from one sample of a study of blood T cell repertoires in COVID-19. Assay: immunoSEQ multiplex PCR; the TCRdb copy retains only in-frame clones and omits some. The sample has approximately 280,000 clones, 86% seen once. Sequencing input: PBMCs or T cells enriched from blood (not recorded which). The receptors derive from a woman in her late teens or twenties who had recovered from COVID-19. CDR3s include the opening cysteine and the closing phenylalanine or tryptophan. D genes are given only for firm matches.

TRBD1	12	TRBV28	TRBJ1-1	TGTGCCAGCAGTTCGGACAGGGTGGTGACTTTCTTT	CASSSDRVVTFF
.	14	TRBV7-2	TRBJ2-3	TGTGCCAGCAGCTCCGGACTGTCCTCAGATACGCAGTATTTT	CASSSGLSSDTQYF
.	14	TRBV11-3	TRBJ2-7	TGTGCCAGCACTCTCTCCCCTAACAGGGTTGAGCAGTACTTC	CASTLSPNRVEQYF
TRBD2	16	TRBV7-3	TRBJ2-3	TGTGCCAGCAGCTTATTTCCTAGCGGGAGCGAAGATACGCAGTATTTT	CASSLFPSGSEDTQYF
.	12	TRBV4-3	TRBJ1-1	TGCGCCAGCAGCCTCGCGGGGACTGAAGCTTTCTTT	CASSLAGTEAFF
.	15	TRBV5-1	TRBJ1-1	TGCGCCAGCAGCGCTTATGGACAAGCGAACACTGAAGCTTTCTTT	CASSAYGQANTEAFF
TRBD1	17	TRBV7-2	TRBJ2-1	TGTGCCAGCAGCTTAGAGAGAAGGGACAGGTACTACAATGAGCAGTTCTTC	CASSLERRDRYYNEQFF
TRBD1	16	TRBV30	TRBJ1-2	TGTGCCTGTAATATGGGACAGGGGAAAGGATCGGAATCCGGGTTCTTC	CACNMGQGKGSESGFF
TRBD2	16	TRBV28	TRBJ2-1	TGTGCCAGCAGTTTGCTAGCGGGAGATGCCTACAATGAGCAGTTCTTC	CASSLLAGDAYNEQFF
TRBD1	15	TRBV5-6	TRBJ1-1	TGTGCCAGCAGCACAGAGACAGGGTTGAACACTGAAGCTTTCTTT	CASSTETGLNTEAFF